This TCR beta chain was captured in a study of molecular identifiers for immune sequencing clone quantification. TCR libraries were built in bulk with a published protocol and specific TCR primers. One entry per CDR3 protein, called by TCRdb with MiXCR from the PCR reads. The sample has 60,000 to 70,000 distinct CDR3 sequences; roughly a fifth are singletons. Regarding the study as a whole: Jurkat TCR RNA spiked in from one cell could reportedly be detected among about a million naive cells. Clones exceeding 20 RNA copies carried over 98% of effector molecules but under 1% of naive-cell molecules.

The germline V gene encodes CDR1 MDHEN and CDR2 SYDVKM. Trimming shortened V by 3 bases and J by 4 bases, and 15 bases separated the two germline ends. The CDR3 is made up of 15 amino acids. Worth noting for this clonotype: The antigen is not known. Here the CDR3 omits its conserved ending phenylalanine or tryptophan, so a read error is the likely source.

Sorting selected naive CD8 T cells with a CD8+CD4-CCR7+CD45RA+ phenotype. Sequenced material: naive CD8+ T cells from blood, with Jurkat cell RNA spiked in. Subset described: FACS-sorted CD8+CD4-CCR7+CD45RA+ naive T cells. The receptor's source is a human donor in good health. Some libraries in this study had Jurkat cell RNA spiked in. This chain links TRBV28 with TRBJ1-1; tentative D call: TRBD1 (5 bases). The CDR3 loop is CASSFPRGGVTEAFS. The CDR3 DNA is TGTGCCAGCAGTTTCCCCCGCGGGGGGGTCACTGAAGCTTTCTCT.